One and the same sample provided the 28 T cell receptor beta chains below, sequenced in a study of blood T cell repertoires in COVID-19. Profiling relied on immunoSEQ multiplex PCR, and the TCRdb table lists in-frame clones only, not all of them. There are about 140,000 clones in the sample; around 73% occur only once, and about 6% lies in the top ten. The source material was PBMCs or T cells enriched from blood (not recorded which). These receptors were taken from a woman in her 50s who had recovered from COVID-19.

The J gene is TRBJ1-1, the V gene TRBV28, with D maybe TRBD1 (6 bases). The CDR3 sequence is 15 residues long. The V gene's germline CDR1 is MDHEN and CDR2 SYDVKM. Between the trimmed V and J ends, which lost 3 bases and 3 bases, there was a span of 14 bases. CDR3 amino acids: CASSFGGGSDTEAFF. The CDR3 bases are TGTGCCAGCAGTTTTGGGGGGGGCTCGGACACTGAAGCTTTCTTT.

The J gene is TRBJ1-1, the V gene TRBV25-1; unclear D gene. The CDR3 has 13 amino acids. CDR1 MGHDK and CDR2 SYGVNS come from the germline V gene. V lost 9 bases to trimming and J lost 2 bases, with 13 bases between them. The CDR3 reads CARELRDNTEAFF. The CDR3 region has the DNA TGTGCCAGGGAACTACGGGATAACACTGAAGCTTTCTTT.

J is TRBJ1-1 and V is TRBV7-2; 8 bases map to TRBD1. The V gene end was trimmed by 5 bases and the J gene end by 4 bases; junction bases not matched to a gene: 6. CDR1 is SGHTA, CDR2 FQGNSA, per germline. This CDR3 is 14 amino acids long. CDR3 in amino acids: CASSVTGGFTEAFF. The CDR3 coding sequence is TGTGCCAGCAGCGTTACAGGGGGGTTCACTGAAGCTTTCTTT.

The chain couples TRBV12-3 or TRBV12-4 to TRBJ2-7, with 7 bases that match TRBD1. With 1 base clipped from V and 6 bases from J, the junction kept 3 bases outside the gene matches. The length of the CDR3 is 13 residues. This CDR3 reads CASSLGGQTEQYF. The CDR3 DNA follows: TGTGCCAGCAGTTTAGGGGGACAGACCGAGCAGTACTTC.

At least ten counts were recorded for this clone. The V call is TRBV6-2 or TRBV6-3, the J call TRBJ2-1; TRBD1 matches 8 bases. J was trimmed by 8 bases and V by 0 bases; bases with no gene match: 3. The CDR3 length is 14 residues. Germline V CDR1 and CDR2: MNHEY, SVGEGT. CDR3 nucleotides: TGTGCCAGCAGTTACTCGACAGGGGTGGATGAGCAGTTCTTC. Protein sequence: CASSYSTGVDEQFF.

This chain links TRBV9 with TRBJ2-3; TRBD2 matches at 8 bases. With V trimmed by 0 bases and J by 1 base, 4 bases remained unmatched. Germline CDR1 is SGDLS and CDR2 is YYNGEE. This CDR3 is built from 16 residues. The CDR3 protein is CASSVGSGGGTDTQYF. The CDR3 bases are TGTGCCAGCAGCGTAGGGAGCGGGGGCGGCACAGATACGCAGTATTTT.

The rearrangement uses TRBV19 and TRBJ2-3; D is possibly TRBD2 (6 bases). This CDR3 region has 14 residues. The ends were cut back, 5 bases at V and 4 bases at J, with 13 bases in the middle. Germline CDR1 is LNHDA and CDR2 is SQIVND (reference sequence). The CDR3 sequence: CASSWGEVADTQYF. CDR3 DNA: TGTGCCAGTAGTTGGGGGGAAGTCGCAGATACGCAGTATTTT.

V is TRBV2 and J is TRBJ2-5, with 7 nucleotides matching TRBD2. The V gene's germline CDR1 is SNHLY and CDR2 FYNNEI. The ends lost 8 bases at V and 2 bases at J; junction bases unmatched: 11. The CDR3 runs 15 residues. DNA of the CDR3: TGTGCCAGCCATTGGGTAGCGGGCCAGCAAGAGACCCAGTACTTC. Its translation is CASHWVAGQQETQYF. Based on the CDR3 plus reference TRBV2 and TRBJ2-5, the full variable domain is EPEVTQTPSHQVTQMGQEVILRCVPISNHLYFYWYRQILGQKVEFLVSFYNNEISEKSEIFDDQFSVERPDGSNFTLKIRSTKLEDSAMYFCASHWVAGQQETQYFGPGTRLLVL.

The genes are TRBV6-6 and TRBJ2-2, with D possibly TRBD2 on 6 matching bases. Per the germline V gene, CDR1 is MNHNY and CDR2 is SVGAGI (reference sequence). The CDR3 covers 14 residues. The V end lost 3 bases, the J end lost 6 bases, and 11 bases lay between the germline ends. The CDR3 region is CASSYFTGAGELFF. Here the CDR3 DNA reads TGTGCCAGCAGTTATTTTACGGGGGCCGGGGAGCTGTTTTTT.

Only one count was recorded for this clone. The chain employs TRBV5-5 and TRBJ1-1; D uncertain. The CDR3 loop spans 13 amino acids. V lost 2 bases and J lost 1, with 6 bases in between. Germline CDR1 SGHKS, CDR2 YYEKEE (reference sequence). CDR3 nucleotides: TGTGCCAGCAGCTTCGACTGGAACACTGAAGCTTTCTTT. It translates to CASSFDWNTEAFF.

For the CDR3, the DNA is TGTGCCAGCAGCTTAGTCGGGACAGGGGGGGGAGAAAAACTGTTTTTT. It is translated as CASSLVGTGGGEKLFF. V and J are TRBV7-2 and TRBJ1-4; the match to TRBD1 covers 11 bases. The ends lost 1 base at V and 8 bases at J; junction bases unmatched: 6. This CDR3 has 16 residues. The germline gives CDR1 SGHTA, CDR2 FQGNSA.

The chain is built from TRBV5-1 and TRBJ2-1; 7 positions agree with TRBD1. J gave up 7 bases and V 5 bases, and 15 bases lay outside the gene matches. The CDR3 loop spans 16 amino acids. Germline values: CDR1 SGHRS, CDR2 YFSETQ. The CDR3 loop reads CASSKVGDRAMNEQFF. The CDR3 DNA is TGCGCCAGCAGTAAAGTTGGCGACAGGGCCATGAATGAGCAGTTCTTC.

The chain uses TRBV10-3 and TRBJ1-1, with D perhaps TRBD1 (5 bases). Trimming cost V 3 bases and J 4 bases, with 9 bases left between them. This CDR3 has 13 residues. Germline-derived CDR1 and CDR2 are ENHRY and SYGVKD. CDR3 nucleotide sequence: TGTGCCATCAGTGAAAGGGGTACCACTGAAGCTTTCTTT. Its translation is CAISERGTTEAFF.

The gene calls are TRBV6-5 and TRBJ1-6; the D gene is possibly TRBD1 (6 bases). This CDR3 is 14 amino acids long. The V end was cut by 5 bases, the J end by 10 bases, with 15 bases between. The V gene's germline CDR1 is MNHEY and CDR2 SVGAGI. CDR3 sequence (DNA): TGTGCCAGCAGTATTCGAGACAGGAACTCACCCCTCCACTTT. Translation: CASSIRDRNSPLHF.

In nucleotides, the CDR3 is TGCGCCAGCAGCCGGGGGGGCGCGGGTAGTAGTGAAAAACTGTTTTTT. It codes for CASSRGGAGSSEKLFF. V is TRBV4-1 and J is TRBJ1-4; perhaps TRBD1 as D (6 bases). The V end was cut by 4 bases, the J end by 7 bases, with 19 bases between. Looked up from germline, CDR1 is MGHRA and CDR2 is YSYEKL. The CDR3 totals 16 residues.

On this clone itself: Other nucleotide sequences in the sample specify the same CDR3. The rearrangement joins TRBV6-4 to TRBJ1-5; D unclear. CDR1 MRHNA and CDR2 SNTAGT come from the germline V gene. Deletions cut 6 bases from V and 1 base from J, with 7 bases between. The CDR3 consists of 13 residues. CDR3 nucleotides: TGTGCCAGCAGCCGGGAGAGCAATCAGCCCCAGCATTTT. It translates to CASSRESNQPQHF.

J is TRBJ1-6 and V is TRBV5-1; 9 nucleotides agree with TRBD1. With 4 bases clipped from V and 10 bases from J, the junction kept 9 bases outside the gene matches. Per germline, CDR1 SGHRS and CDR2 YFSETQ. This CDR3 is 15 amino acids long. In nucleotides, the CDR3 is TGCGCCAGCAGCGGGGGACAGGGATGGGGCTCACCCCTCCACTTT. Its protein is CASSGGQGWGSPLHF.

The chain has TRBV18 and TRBJ1-1, with D hard to call. Germline values: CDR1 KGHSH, CDR2 LQKENI. V lost 3 bases and J lost 0, with 11 bases in between. The CDR3 contains 15 residues. CDR3 amino acids: CASSPVPGLNTEAFF. In DNA form, the CDR3 reads TGTGCCAGCTCACCTGTTCCCGGGTTGAACACTGAAGCTTTCTTT.

This clone was seen a single time. This chain joins TRBV24-1 and TRBJ2-1, with 11 bases that match TRBD2. Germline V gives CDR1 KGHDR, CDR2 SFDVKD. Trimming cost V 0 bases and J 4 bases; bases outside gene matches: 4. The CDR3 sequence is 17 residues long. CDR3 amino acids: CATSDLGTSGPYNEQFF. The CDR3 DNA reads as TGTGCCACCAGTGATTTGGGGACTAGCGGCCCATACAATGAGCAGTTCTTC.

A few counts support this clone. The rearrangement links TRBV7-8 to TRBJ1-6, with a possible D match to TRBD1 (6 bases). The CDR3 consists of 17 residues. CDR1 is SGHVS, CDR2 FQNEAQ, per germline. V was clipped by 0 bases and J by 4 bases, with 13 bases between them. The CDR3 sequence is CASSLAGAPGYNSPLHF. The CDR3 DNA follows: TGTGCCAGCAGCTTAGCGGGGGCCCCCGGATATAATTCACCCCTCCACTTT.

The chain recombines TRBV12-3 or TRBV12-4 with TRBJ2-3, with D tentatively TRBD2 (6 bases). The CDR3 covers 13 residues. V was shortened by 4 bases and J by 4 bases, with 9 bases between the two germline ends. The CDR3 region has the DNA TGTGCCAGCAGTTCTGGGGAGGCAGATACGCAGTATTTT. Encoded protein: CASSSGEADTQYF.

The chain uses TRBV5-1 and TRBJ1-2; weak D call: TRBD1 (6 bases). Trimming stripped 4 bases from V and 3 bases from J, with 13 bases between. This CDR3 is 14 amino acids long. Germline CDR1 reads SGHRS; CDR2 reads YFSETQ. The CDR3 spells CASSVGTSDYGYTF. CDR3 sequence (DNA): TGCGCCAGCAGCGTAGGGACATCGGACTATGGCTACACCTTC.

CDR3 protein: CASSYSRGSGANVLTF. CDR3 nucleotides: TGTGCCAGCAGTTACTCACGGGGGTCTGGGGCCAACGTCCTGACTTTC. The chain joins TRBV6-5 to TRBJ2-6; D is perhaps TRBD2 (6 bases). V gave up 0 bases and J gave up 1 base, with 7 bases separating them. Looked up from germline, CDR1 is MNHEY and CDR2 is SVGAGI. This CDR3 region has 16 residues.

V and J are TRBV15 and TRBJ1-4; 8 bases align to TRBD1. Germline V CDR1 and CDR2: LNHNV, YYDKDF (reference sequence). The CDR3 spans 14 residues. Unmatched junction bases numbered 4, after V lost 7 bases and J lost 3 bases. Here the CDR3 reads CATTYRGANEKLFF. CDR3 nucleotides: TGTGCCACCACCTACAGGGGGGCTAATGAAAAACTGTTTTTT.

The chain recombines TRBV2 with TRBJ1-3; unclear D gene. CDR3 length: 16 residues. Germline V gene data show CDR1 as SNHLY and CDR2 as FYNNEI. Trimming left V 2 bases short and J 0 bases short, with 11 bases between. This chain's CDR3 is CASSEMTEGSGNTIYF. DNA for the CDR3: TGTGCCAGCAGTGAAATGACGGAGGGCTCTGGAAACACCATATATTTT.

This chain uses TRBV3-1 (or the pseudogene TRBV3-2) with TRBJ1-2; no reliable D call. Germline V gives CDR1 LGHDT, CDR2 YNNKEL (reference sequence). CDR3 length: 14 residues. V lost 0 bases, J lost 9 bases, and 14 bases lay in between. The CDR3 sequence is CASSQDLLPGSYTF. DNA of the CDR3: TGTGCCAGCAGCCAAGATCTCTTGCCGGGGAGCTACACCTTC.

J is TRBJ1-1 and V is TRBV14; D is uncertain. CDR3 length equals 14 residues. Germline-derived CDR1 and CDR2 are SGHDN and FVKESK. The V end was cut by 0 bases, the J end by 8 bases, with 13 bases between. The CDR3 sequence: CASSQEIGLPEAFF. DNA for the CDR3: TGTGCCAGCAGCCAAGAGATCGGACTGCCAGAAGCTTTCTTT.

This clone occurred a few times. The gene calls are TRBV15 and TRBJ2-7, with D perhaps matching TRBD2 (5 bases). CDR1 LNHNV and CDR2 YYDKDF come from the germline V gene (reference sequence). The V end was cut by 1 base, the J end by 7 bases, with 14 bases between. There are 14 residues in the CDR3. The CDR3 nucleotides are TGTGCCACCAGCAGAGTCCGCTCAACGGGAGAGCAGTACGTC. This codes for CATSRVRSTGEQYV.